These T cell receptor beta chains were read from a single sample in a study of high-grade serous ovarian cancer treatment subgroups. Some clones are missing from TCRdb's copy, which holds only in-frame ones; the method was immunoSEQ multiplex PCR. Here the sample spans thousands of clones, approximately 62% being singletons. Material: tumor tissue. All receptors come from a human donor with high-grade serous ovarian cancer. The CDR3 runs from the conserved cysteine through the conserved F or W. Fields, in order: clone size, V gene, D gene, J gene, CDR3 DNA, CDR3 protein. D genes are given only for firm matches. Some rows have no size entry. The others give once, few or many, or a class for an expanded clone.

NA	TRBV5-1	NA	TRBJ2-7	TGCGCCAGCAGCTTGGAGTGGGTGCGCGAGCAGTACTTC	CASSLEWVREQYF
NA	TRBV28	TRBD2	TRBJ2-1	TGTGCCAGCAGTTTCCGGCCTAGCGGGAGGGCCTCCTATGAGCAGTTCTTC	CASSFRPSGRASYEQFF
NA	TRBV6-6	NA	TRBJ1-1	TGTGCCAGCAGTTATGACCCAAACACTGAAGCTTTCTTT	CASSYDPNTEAFF
medium-sized	TRBV5-4	NA	TRBJ2-5	TGTGCCAGCAGCTTATCCGGGGTACAAGAGACCCAGTACTTC	CASSLSGVQETQYF
medium-sized	TRBV5-5	TRBD1	TRBJ1-2	TGTGCCAGCAGCTCCGGGACAGGAGGTTTCTATGGCTACACCTTC	CASSSGTGGFYGYTF
NA	TRBV6-5	NA	TRBJ2-1	TGTGCCAGCAGTAAACCTCAAAGGAGTAAGGAGCAGTTCTTC	CASSKPQRSKEQFF
few	TRBV6-5	NA	TRBJ2-7	TGTGCCAGCAGTTACAAGGGCGCGGGCGGGGCCTACGAGCAGTACTTC	CASSYKGAGGAYEQYF
NA	TRBV6-5	NA	TRBJ2-7	TGTGCCAGCAGTTACGACAGTTCAACCTACGAGCAGTACTTC	CASSYDSSTYEQYF
NA	TRBV11-3	NA	TRBJ1-2	TGTGCCAGCAGCCCGGGTCAGGACTATGGCTACACCTTC	CASSPGQDYGYTF
NA	TRBV7-6	NA	TRBJ2-5	TGTGCCAGCAGCCTACAGGGGAGGGAGACCCAGTACTTC	CASSLQGRETQYF
few	TRBV28	NA	TRBJ1-2	TGTGCCACAGGTGGGGTTCCTAACTATGGCTACACCTTC	CATGGVPNYGYTF
NA	TRBV7-5	NA	TRBJ1-1	TGTGCCAGCAGCCGGGGGCTCAACACTGAAGCTTTCTTT	CASSRGLNTEAFF
NA	TRBV28	NA	TRBJ2-1	TGTGCCAGCAGTTTTTTGGGTCCCCGGGGGCAGCGGGATGAGCAGTTCTTC	CASSFLGPRGQRDEQFF
once	TRBV11-2	NA	TRBJ2-5	TGTGCCAGCAGCTTAGATCTTGAGACCCAGTACTTC	CASSLDLETQYF
few	TRBV18	NA	TRBJ2-7	TGTGCCAGCTGTCCCTCCCGGGACGACGAGCAGTACTTC	CASCPSRDDEQYF
NA	TRBV28	NA	TRBJ2-1	TGTGCCAGCAGTAGACCGGATGAGCAGTTCTTC	CASSRPDEQFF
NA	TRBV30	NA	TRBJ2-7	TGTGCCTGGAGACACCAAGGGGGGTCCTACGAGCAGTACTTC	CAWRHQGGSYEQYF
NA	TRBV9	NA	TRBJ1-1	TGTGCCAGCAGCGCCCAATCGACAGCGAACACTGAAGCTTTCTTT	CASSAQSTANTEAFF
NA	TRBV2	NA	TRBJ2-7	TGTGCCAGCAGGGTCGGGGGCAACGCCTACGAGCAGTACTTC	CASRVGGNAYEQYF
few	TRBV19	NA	TRBJ2-2	TGTGCCAGTAGGCTCCAGGCACAGGCCGCCGGGGAGCTGTTTTTT	CASRLQAQAAGELFF
NA	TRBV5-1	NA	TRBJ2-7	TGCGCCAGCAGCTTCCCGGGCCCCGGGAACGAGCAGTACTTC	CASSFPGPGNEQYF
NA	TRBV5-1	NA	TRBJ2-7	TGCGCCAGCAGCTTGGCCCAGGGCCGAATCTACGAGCAGTACTTC	CASSLAQGRIYEQYF
NA	TRBV11-3	NA	TRBJ2-5	TGTGCCAGCAGCTTAGAGACCGGGGGCCCCCTTCCTGAGACCCAGTACTTC	CASSLETGGPLPETQYF
NA	TRBV19	NA	TRBJ2-7	TGTGCTACCGAGTCGGGCCTACAAGAGCAGTACTTC	CATESGLQEQYF
NA	TRBV7-2	NA	TRBJ2-5	TGTGCCAGCGCCCAAACCTTAGAGACCCAGTACTTC	CASAQTLETQYF
NA	TRBV4-2	NA	TRBJ2-7	TGTGCCAGCAGCCCTACAGGGAACGAGCAGTACTTC	CASSPTGNEQYF
NA	TRBV5-5	NA	TRBJ1-3	TGTGCCAGCAGCCTCCGGGACACCATATATTTT	CASSLRDTIYF
NA	TRBV28	NA	TRBJ2-7	TGTGCCAGCAGTTTTGGGTACGAGCAGTACTTC	CASSFGYEQYF
few	TRBV7-9	TRBD1	TRBJ1-2	TGTGCCAGCAGCCGCGTCCCAGGGGGGCGGGATGGCTACACCTTC	CASSRVPGGRDGYTF
NA	TRBV7-3	TRBD2	TRBJ2-3	TGTGCCAGCAGCTTAAACCCCGGACTAGCGGGAGAGCAAGATACGCAGTATTTT	CASSLNPGLAGEQDTQYF
NA	TRBV11-1	NA	TRBJ1-2	TGTGCCAGCAGCTCGCGGGACGGACGTGGCTACACCTTC	CASSSRDGRGYTF
NA	TRBV4-3	NA	TRBJ2-1	TGCGCCAGCAGCCAAGAGGTGAGCTCCTACAATGAGCAGTTCTTC	CASSQEVSSYNEQFF
NA	TRBV6-1	TRBD1	TRBJ2-7	TGTGCCAGCAGTGAAACAGGGGTACTCTACGAGCAGTACTTC	CASSETGVLYEQYF
NA	TRBV6-1	NA	TRBJ1-5	TGTGCCAGCAGTGCAAGTGCGGGGGCGTACCAGCCCCAGCATTTT	CASSASAGAYQPQHF
few	TRBV2	NA	TRBJ1-1	TGTGCCAGCAGTGAGACGGCGGGTGGAACTGAAGCTTTCTTT	CASSETAGGTEAFF
NA	TRBV7-2	NA	TRBJ2-5	TGTGCCAGCAGCTTAAAGCGGGCCGGGATGCCACAAGAGACCCAGTACTTC	CASSLKRAGMPQETQYF
few	TRBV20-1	NA	TRBJ1-4	TGCAGTGCTAAAGGGGATGAAAAACTGTTTTTT	CSAKGDEKLFF
NA	TRBV27	NA	TRBJ1-4	TGTGCCAGCAGTTTGAATGGCAGAAATGAAAAACTGTTTTTT	CASSLNGRNEKLFF
NA	TRBV19	NA	TRBJ1-6	TGTGCCAGTAATTGGGGATCTAATTCACCCCTCCACTTT	CASNWGSNSPLHF
NA	TRBV5-1	NA	TRBJ1-1	TGCGCCAGCAACTTCAATCAGGGATTTTCGGAAGCTTTCTTT	CASNFNQGFSEAFF
few	TRBV11-3	NA	TRBJ1-1	TGTGCCAGCAGCTTACGGGGAGGTGCTTTCTTT	CASSLRGGAFF
NA	TRBV6-1	NA	TRBJ1-1	TGTGCCAGCAGTGTTGATACGTTTGCTTTCTTT	CASSVDTFAFF
NA	TRBV4-3	TRBD2	TRBJ2-3	TGCGCCAGCAGCCAAGGCCGAAAGCGGGAGGGGTGGACAGATACGCAGTATTTT	CASSQGRKREGWTDTQYF
NA	TRBV10-3	NA	TRBJ2-5	TGTGCCATCAGTTCCAAAGGAGAGACCCAGTACTTC	CAISSKGETQYF
NA	TRBV5-4	TRBD2	TRBJ2-7	TGTGCCAGCAGCTTGGGGGAGGGGTTGGGCTACGAGCAGTACTTC	CASSLGEGLGYEQYF
once	TRBV19	TRBD2	TRBJ2-1	TGTGCCAGTAGTAAGATAGGGACTAGTACCGGTGAGCAGTTCTTC	CASSKIGTSTGEQFF
few	TRBV19	NA	TRBJ1-5	TGTGCCAGTAACCCGGGGCAGAGCAATCAGCCCCAGCATTTT	CASNPGQSNQPQHF
NA	TRBV13	NA	TRBJ2-7	TGTGCCAAGACAGGGTGGGTCGGGGGTCGGTACGAGCAGTACTTC	CAKTGWVGGRYEQYF